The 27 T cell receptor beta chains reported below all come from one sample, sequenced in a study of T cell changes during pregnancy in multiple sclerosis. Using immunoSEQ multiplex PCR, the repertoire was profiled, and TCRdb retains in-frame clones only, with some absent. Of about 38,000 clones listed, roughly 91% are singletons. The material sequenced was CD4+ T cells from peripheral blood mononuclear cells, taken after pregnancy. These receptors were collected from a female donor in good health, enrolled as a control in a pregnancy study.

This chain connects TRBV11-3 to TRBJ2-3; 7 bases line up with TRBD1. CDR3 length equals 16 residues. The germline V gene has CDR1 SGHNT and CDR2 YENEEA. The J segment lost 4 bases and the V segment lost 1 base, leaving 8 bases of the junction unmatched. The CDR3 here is CASSLADRTGADTQYF. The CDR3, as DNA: TGTGCCAGCAGCTTAGCGGACAGGACGGGCGCAGATACGCAGTATTTT.

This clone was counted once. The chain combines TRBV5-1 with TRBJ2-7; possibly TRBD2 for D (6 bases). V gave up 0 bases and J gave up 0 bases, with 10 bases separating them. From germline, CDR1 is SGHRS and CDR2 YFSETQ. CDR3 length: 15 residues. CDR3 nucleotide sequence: TGCGCCAGCAGCTTGGCCGGGACTCCCTCCTACGAGCAGTACTTC. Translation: CASSLAGTPSYEQYF. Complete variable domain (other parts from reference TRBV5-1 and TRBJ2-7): KAGVTQTPRYLIKTRGQQVTLSCSPISGHRSVSWYQQTPGQGLQFLFEYFSETQRNKGNFPGRFSGRQFSNSRSEMNVSTLELGDSALYLCASSLAGTPSYEQYFGPGTRLTVT.

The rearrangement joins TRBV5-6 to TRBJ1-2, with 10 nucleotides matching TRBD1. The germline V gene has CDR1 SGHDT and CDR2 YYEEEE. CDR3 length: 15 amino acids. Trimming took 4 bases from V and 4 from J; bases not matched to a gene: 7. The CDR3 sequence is CASSATGTGVYGYTF. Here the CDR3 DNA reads TGTGCCAGCAGCGCAACCGGGACAGGGGTCTATGGCTACACCTTC.

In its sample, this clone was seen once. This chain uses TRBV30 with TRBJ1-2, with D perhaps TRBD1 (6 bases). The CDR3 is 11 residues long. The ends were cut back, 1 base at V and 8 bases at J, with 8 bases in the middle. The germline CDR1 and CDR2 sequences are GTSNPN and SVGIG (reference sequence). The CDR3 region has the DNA TGTGCCTGGAGTGACAGGGACGGCTACACCTTC. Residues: CAWSDRDGYTF.

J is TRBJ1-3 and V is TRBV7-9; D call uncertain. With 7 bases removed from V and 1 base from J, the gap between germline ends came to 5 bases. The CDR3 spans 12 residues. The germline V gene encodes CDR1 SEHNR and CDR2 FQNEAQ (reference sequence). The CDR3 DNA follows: TGTGCCAGCACGGTTTCTGGAAACACCATATATTTT. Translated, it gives CASTVSGNTIYF.

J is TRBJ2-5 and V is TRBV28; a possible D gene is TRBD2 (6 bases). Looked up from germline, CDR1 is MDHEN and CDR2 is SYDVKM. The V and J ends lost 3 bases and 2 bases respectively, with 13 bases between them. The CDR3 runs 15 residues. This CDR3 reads CASSLWGDLQETQYF. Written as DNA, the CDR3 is TGTGCCAGCAGTTTGTGGGGGGACCTTCAAGAGACCCAGTACTTC.

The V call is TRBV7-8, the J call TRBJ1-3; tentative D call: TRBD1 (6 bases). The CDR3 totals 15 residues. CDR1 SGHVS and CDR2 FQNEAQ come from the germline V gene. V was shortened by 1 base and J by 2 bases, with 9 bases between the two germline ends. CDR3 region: CASSLEGTTGNTIYF. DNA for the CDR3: TGTGCCAGCAGCTTAGAGGGGACAACTGGAAACACCATATATTTT.

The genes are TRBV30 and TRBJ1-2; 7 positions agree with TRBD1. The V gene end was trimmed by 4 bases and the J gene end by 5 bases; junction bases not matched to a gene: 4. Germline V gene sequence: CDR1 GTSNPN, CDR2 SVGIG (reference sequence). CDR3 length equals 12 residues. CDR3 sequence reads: CAWTPGQYGYTF. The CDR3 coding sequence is TGTGCCTGGACTCCGGGACAGTATGGCTACACCTTC.

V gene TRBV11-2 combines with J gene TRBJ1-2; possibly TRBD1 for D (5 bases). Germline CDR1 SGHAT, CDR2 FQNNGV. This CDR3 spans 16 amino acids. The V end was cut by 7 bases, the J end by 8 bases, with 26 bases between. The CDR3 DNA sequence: TGTGCCAGCAACGGAGTCAGGGAGGATATTTCGTACGGCTACACCTTC. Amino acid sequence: CASNGVREDISYGYTF.

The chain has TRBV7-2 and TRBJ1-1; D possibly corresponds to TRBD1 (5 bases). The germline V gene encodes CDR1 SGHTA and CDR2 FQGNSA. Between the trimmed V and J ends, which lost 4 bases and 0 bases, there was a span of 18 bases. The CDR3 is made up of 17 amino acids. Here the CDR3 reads CASSSIWGIEVNTEAFF. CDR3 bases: TGTGCCAGCAGCTCAATCTGGGGCATCGAGGTGAACACTGAAGCTTTCTTT. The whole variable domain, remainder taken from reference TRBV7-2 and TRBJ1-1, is GAGVSQSPSNKVTEKGKDVELRCDPISGHTALYWYRQSLGQGLEFLIYFQGNSAPDKSGLPSDRFSAERTGGSVSTLTIQRTQQEDSAVYLCASSSIWGIEVNTEAFFGQGTRLTVV.

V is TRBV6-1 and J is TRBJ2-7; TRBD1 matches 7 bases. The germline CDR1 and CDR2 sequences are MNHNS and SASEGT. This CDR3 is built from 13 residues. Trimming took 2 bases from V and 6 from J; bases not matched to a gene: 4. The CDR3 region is CASSEQGVGEQYF. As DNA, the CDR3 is TGTGCCAGCAGTGAACAGGGGGTCGGCGAGCAGTACTTC.

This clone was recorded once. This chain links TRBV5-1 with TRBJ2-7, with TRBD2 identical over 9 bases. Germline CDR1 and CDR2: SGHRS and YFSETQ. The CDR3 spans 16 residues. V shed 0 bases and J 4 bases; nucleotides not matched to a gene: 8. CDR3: CASSLDAGGPQYEQYF. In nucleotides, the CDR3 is TGCGCCAGCAGCTTGGACGCGGGGGGGCCTCAGTACGAGCAGTACTTC.

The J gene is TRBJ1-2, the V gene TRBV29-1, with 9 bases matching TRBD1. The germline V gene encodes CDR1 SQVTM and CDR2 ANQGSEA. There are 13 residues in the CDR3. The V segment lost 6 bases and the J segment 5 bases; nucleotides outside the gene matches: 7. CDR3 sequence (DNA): TGCAGCGTCCCCCGCGGGACAGGGTATGGCTACACCTTC. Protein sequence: CSVPRGTGYGYTF.

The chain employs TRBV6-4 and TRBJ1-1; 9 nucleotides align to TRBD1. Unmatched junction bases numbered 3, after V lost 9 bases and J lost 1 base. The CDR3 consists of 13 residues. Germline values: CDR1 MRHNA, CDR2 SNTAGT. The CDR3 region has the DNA TGTGCCAGTAAGGGACAGGGGAACACTGAAGCTTTCTTT. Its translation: CASKGQGNTEAFF.

The CDR3 spells CSVVRAGETQYF. Here the CDR3 DNA reads TGCAGCGTTGTCAGGGCAGGGGAGACCCAGTACTTC. The chain links TRBV29-1 to TRBJ2-5; D may be TRBD1 (5 bases). From germline, CDR1 is SQVTM and CDR2 ANQGSEA. The CDR3 covers 12 residues. V was clipped by 4 bases and J by 5 bases, with 11 bases between them.

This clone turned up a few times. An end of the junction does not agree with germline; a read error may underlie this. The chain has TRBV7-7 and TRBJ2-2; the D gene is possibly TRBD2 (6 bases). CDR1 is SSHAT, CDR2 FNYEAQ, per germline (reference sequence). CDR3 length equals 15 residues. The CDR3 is CASSPGVINTGELFF. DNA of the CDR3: TGTGCTAGCAGCCCGGGGGTAATCAACACCGGGGAGCTGTTTTTT.

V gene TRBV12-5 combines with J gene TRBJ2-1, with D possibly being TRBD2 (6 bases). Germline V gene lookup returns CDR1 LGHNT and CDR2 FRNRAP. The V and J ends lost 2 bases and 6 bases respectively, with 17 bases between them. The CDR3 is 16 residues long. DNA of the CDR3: TGTGCTAGTGGTTTGCCCTTCGGAAGGGACTTCAATGAGCAGTTCTTC. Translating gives CASGLPFGRDFNEQFF.

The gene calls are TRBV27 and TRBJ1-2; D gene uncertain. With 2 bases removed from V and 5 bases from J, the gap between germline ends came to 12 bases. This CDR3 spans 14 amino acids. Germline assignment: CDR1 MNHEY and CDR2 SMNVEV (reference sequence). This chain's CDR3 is CASSLLPGRYGYTF. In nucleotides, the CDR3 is TGTGCCAGCAGTTTACTTCCGGGAAGGTATGGCTACACCTTC.

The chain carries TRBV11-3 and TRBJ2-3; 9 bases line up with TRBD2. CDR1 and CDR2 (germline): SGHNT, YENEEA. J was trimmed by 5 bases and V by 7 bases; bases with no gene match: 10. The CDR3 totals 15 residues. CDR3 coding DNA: TGTGCCAGCACCGTCCGCGGGGGGGCCCGAGATACGCAGTATTTT. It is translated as CASTVRGGARDTQYF.

CDR3 amino acids: CASSDPRTGTYEQYF. CDR3 sequence (DNA): TGTGCCAGCAGTGACCCCCGCACAGGGACGTACGAGCAGTACTTC. The rearrangement uses TRBV25-1 and TRBJ2-7; tentative D call: TRBD1 (6 bases). Trimming cost V 3 bases and J 4 bases, with 16 bases left between them. The CDR3 totals 15 residues. Germline values: CDR1 MGHDK, CDR2 SYGVNS.

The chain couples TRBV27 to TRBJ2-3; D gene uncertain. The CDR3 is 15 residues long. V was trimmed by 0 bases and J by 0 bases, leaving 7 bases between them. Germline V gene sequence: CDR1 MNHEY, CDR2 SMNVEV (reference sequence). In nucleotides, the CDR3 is TGTGCCAGCAGTTTATCCAGGCCCAGCACAGATACGCAGTATTTT. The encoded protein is CASSLSRPSTDTQYF.

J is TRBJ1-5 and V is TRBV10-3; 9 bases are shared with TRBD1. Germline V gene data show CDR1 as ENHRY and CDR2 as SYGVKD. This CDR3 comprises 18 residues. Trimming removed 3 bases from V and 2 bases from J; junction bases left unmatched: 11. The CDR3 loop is CAISEGGTGQIGNQPQHF. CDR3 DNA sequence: TGTGCCATCAGTGAAGGAGGGACAGGGCAAATCGGCAATCAGCCCCAGCATTTT.

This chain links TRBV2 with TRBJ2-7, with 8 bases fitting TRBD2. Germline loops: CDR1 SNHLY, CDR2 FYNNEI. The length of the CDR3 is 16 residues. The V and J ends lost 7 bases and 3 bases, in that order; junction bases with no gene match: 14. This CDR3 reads CASTAAGSGAYYEQYF. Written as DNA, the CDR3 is TGTGCCAGCACGGCAGCCGGTAGCGGGGCCTACTACGAGCAGTACTTC.

Here the CDR3 reads CASSSGLSNEKLFF. The CDR3 DNA is TGTGCCAGCAGCTCGGGACTGAGCAATGAAAAACTGTTTTTT. The rearrangement joins TRBV5-4 to TRBJ1-4; D possibly corresponds to TRBD1 (5 bases). Germline assignment: CDR1 SGHNT and CDR2 YYREEE (reference sequence). This CDR3 has 14 residues. V was shortened by 3 bases and J by 5 bases, with 11 bases between the two germline ends.

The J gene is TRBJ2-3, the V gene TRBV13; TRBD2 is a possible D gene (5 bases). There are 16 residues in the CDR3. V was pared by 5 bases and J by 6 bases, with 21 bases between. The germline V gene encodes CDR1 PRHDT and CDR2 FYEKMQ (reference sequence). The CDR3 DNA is TGTGCCAGCAGCACTAAGAAGTCGGGAAGCTATGATACGCAGTATTTT. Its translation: CASSTKKSGSYDTQYF.

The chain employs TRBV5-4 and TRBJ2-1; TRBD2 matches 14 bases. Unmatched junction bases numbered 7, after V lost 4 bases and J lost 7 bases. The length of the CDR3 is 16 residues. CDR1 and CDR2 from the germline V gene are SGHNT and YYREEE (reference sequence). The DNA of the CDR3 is TGTGCCAGCAGCGAGACTAGCGGGAGGGCCAGAAATGAGCAGTTCTTC. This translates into CASSETSGRARNEQFF. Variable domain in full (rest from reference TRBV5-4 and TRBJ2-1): ETGVTQSPTHLIKTRGQQVTLRCSSQSGHNTVSWYQQALGQGPQFIFQYYREEENGRGNFPPRFSGLQFPNYSSELNVNALELDDSALYLCASSETSGRARNEQFFGPGTRLTVL.

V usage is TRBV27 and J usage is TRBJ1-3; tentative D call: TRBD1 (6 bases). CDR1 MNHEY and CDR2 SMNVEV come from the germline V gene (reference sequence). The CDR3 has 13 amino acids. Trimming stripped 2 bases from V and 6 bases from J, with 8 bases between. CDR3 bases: TGTGCCAGCAGTTTAACAGGGATAAACACCATATATTTT. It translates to CASSLTGINTIYF.